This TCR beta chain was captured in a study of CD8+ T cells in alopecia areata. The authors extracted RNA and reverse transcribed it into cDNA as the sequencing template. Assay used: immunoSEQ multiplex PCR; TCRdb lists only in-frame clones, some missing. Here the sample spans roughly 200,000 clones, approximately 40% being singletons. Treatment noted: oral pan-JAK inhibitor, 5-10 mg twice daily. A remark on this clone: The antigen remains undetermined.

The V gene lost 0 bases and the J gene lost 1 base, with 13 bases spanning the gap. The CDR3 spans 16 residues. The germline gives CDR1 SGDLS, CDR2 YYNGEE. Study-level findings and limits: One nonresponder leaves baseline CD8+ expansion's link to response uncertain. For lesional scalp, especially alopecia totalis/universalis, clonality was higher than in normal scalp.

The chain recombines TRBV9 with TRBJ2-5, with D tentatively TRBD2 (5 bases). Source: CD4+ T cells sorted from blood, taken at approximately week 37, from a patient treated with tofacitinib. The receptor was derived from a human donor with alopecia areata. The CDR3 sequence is CASSVAPSAGQETQYF. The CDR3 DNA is TGTGCCAGCAGCGTAGCCCCCTCCGCGGGCCAAGAGACCCAGTACTTC.